This T cell receptor beta chain originates from a study of tumor T cells in aggressive B-cell lymphoma. The assay was immunoSEQ multiplex PCR, and TCRdb's table has in-frame clones only and misses some. Of about a thousand clones listed, about 87% were seen once; the top ten hold 7.5% to 9%. The TCR was taken from an adult with diffuse large B cell lymphoma. Sequenced: tumor tissue.

CDR3 protein: CASSPTGTSGETQYF. The DNA of the CDR3 is TGTGCCAGTAGCCCCACCGGGACTAGCGGTGAGACCCAGTACTTC. This chain uses TRBV19 with TRBJ2-5; 11 bases map to TRBD2. CDR1 LNHDA and CDR2 SQIVND come from the germline V gene (reference sequence). V lost 6 bases to trimming and J lost 5 bases; unmatched junction nucleotides: 8. The CDR3 runs 15 residues.